This T cell receptor (beta chain) was recorded in a study of tumor-infiltrating lymphocytes in oesophageal squamous cell carcinoma. This clonotype is medium-sized. V was trimmed by 4 bases and J by 4 bases, leaving 7 bases between them. Per the germline V gene, CDR1 is MNHNS and CDR2 is SASEGT. The CDR3 sequence is 12 residues long. TCRdb redid the calling of the PCR reads with MiXCR, one entry per CDR3 protein. The sample holds about 12,000 distinct CDR3 sequences, roughly 55% seen once. The rearrangement uses TRBV6-1 and TRBJ1-2; no clear D gene. This clonotype was obtained from a female donor with esophageal squamous cell carcinoma. Material for sequencing was esophageal tumor tissue. CDR3 residues: CASSGRIYGYTF. CDR3 coding DNA: TGTGCCAGCAGTGGACGGATCTATGGCTACACCTTC.